The T cell receptor (beta chain) under discussion was sequenced for a study of long-term antiretroviral therapy in people with HIV. In the case of this clone: Its antigen is unidentified.

Findings of the study overall: Post-treatment diversity went higher with ART but stayed below transplant donor controls. Relative to control repertoires, HIV repertoires exhibited narrower CDR3 length ranges. Adherence to ART, viral resistance and therapy changes lacked any data.

V lost 3 bases and J 0 bases, leaving 10 bases between the germline ends. The germline gives CDR1 KGHSH, CDR2 LQKENI. The CDR3 covers 15 residues. Running of the v3.0 immunoSEQ assay took place at survey level. Profiling relied on immunoSEQ multiplex PCR, and the TCRdb table lists in-frame clones only, not all of them. This table holds about 28,000 clones, 70% to 90% found once. The source is a man between 18 and 29 years old with HIV. The sample here was unsorted PBMCs, taken 0.8 years before starting antiretroviral therapy. V is TRBV18 and J is TRBJ2-3; D remains unclear. The CDR3 coding sequence is TGTGCCAGCTCACCGGGTAGAATTAGCACAGATACGCAGTATTTT. It is translated as CASSPGRISTDTQYF.